This TCR beta chain stems from a study of beta chain features in type 1 diabetes. Germline V gene sequence: CDR1 SEHNR, CDR2 FQNEAQ (reference sequence). V was trimmed by 5 bases and J by 2 bases, leaving 12 bases between them. The CDR3 is 15 residues long. In this sample, this clone turned up a few times. Its antigen is undetermined. The whole isolated RNA underwent reverse transcription, so sequencing captured expressed TCRB transcripts. Clones were read by immunoSEQ multiplex PCR, and TCRdb kept only the in-frame ones, dropping some. The profile shows 300,000 to 400,000 clones, roughly 14% of them singletons. Study-wide findings and caveats: Naive, central memory and Treg TCRB repertoires appeared more alike in patients than in healthy donors. Type 1 diabetes patients had TCRB CDR3s that were shorter (moderately but significantly so) in all four CD4+ subsets.

This clonotype was sampled from a woman younger than 35 with type 1 diabetes. V gene TRBV7-9 combines with J gene TRBJ1-4; D gene uncertain. The sequencing sample was made of naive CD4+ T cells from blood. CDR3 in amino acids: CASSIQSGTNEKLFF. The CDR3 DNA reads TGTGCCAGCAGCATTCAGTCGGGGACTAATGAAAAACTGTTTTTT.